This T cell receptor (beta chain) derives from a study of spatial heterogeneity in lung cancer. Looking at the study overall: Each distinct TCR and UMI combination averaged more than ten appearances in raw reads.

Study observations and caveats: Numbers of ubiquitous and regional expanded TCRs tracked ubiquitous and regional nonsynonymous mutation counts, respectively. Tracking of tumor mutation counts was seen in expanded intratumoral alpha and beta TCR counts.

Stated time point: sample taken at primary tumor resection. Donation came from some 72 patients with untreated early-stage non-small cell lung cancer. In each case, whole RNA from tumor, nontumor lung or frozen PBMC was sequenced unsorted. The CDR3 is 16 residues long. V was trimmed by 1 base and J by 3 bases, leaving 16 bases between them. Looked up from germline, CDR1 is LGHNA and CDR2 is YNFKEQ. TCRdb re-analysed the 5' RACE reads in MiXCR, keeping a single row per CDR3 protein. The sample comprises around 12,000 distinct CDR3 sequences, roughly 6% of which are singletons, and roughly 11% rests with the top ten. For this clonotype: Its antigen is unidentified. This beta chain is an off-target read within a library intended for alpha chains, so its frequency means little.

The sequence was obtained from a female donor with early-stage non-small cell lung cancer. The J gene is TRBJ2-7, the V gene TRBV4-2, with D possibly TRBD1 on 6 matching bases. The sample consisted of lung tumor tissue, taken at surgery. DNA for the CDR3: TGTGCCAGCAGCCAAGGGGACACAATCCCCGACTACGAGCAGTACTTC. Translation: CASSQGDTIPDYEQYF.